Presented here are 5 T cell receptor beta chains from one specimen sequenced in a study of blood T cell repertoires in COVID-19. Produced via immunoSEQ multiplex PCR; TCRdb's table is partial and in-frame only. This sample has 150,000 to 200,000 clones, with around 88% found just once. The sample comprised PBMCs or T cells enriched from blood (not recorded which). The receptors were sampled from a woman aged 30 to 39 who had recovered from COVID-19.

The chain carries TRBV11-2 and TRBJ2-7; 8 bases agree with TRBD2. V dropped 10 bases and J dropped 2; count of bases not matched to a gene: 4. The CDR3 extends over 12 amino acids. Germline values: CDR1 SGHAT, CDR2 FQNNGV. This chain's CDR3 is CATPGGPYEQYF. In DNA form, the CDR3 reads TGTGCCACCCCGGGGGGGCCCTACGAGCAGTACTTC.

Remarks on this clone: A junction end diverges from the germline sequence, so it may reflect a read error. The chain recombines TRBV7-7 with TRBJ2-5, with TRBD2 as a possible D gene (6 bases). This CDR3 is built from 16 residues. Germline CDR1 SSHAT, CDR2 FNYEAQ (reference sequence). The CDR3 loop is CASSFTSGVPQETQYF. The CDR3, as DNA: TGTGCTAGCAGCTTTACTTCGGGAGTCCCCCAAGAGACCCAGTACTTC.

This clone was detected once. The chain carries TRBV11-1 and TRBJ2-5; D is unresolved. Deletions cut 3 bases from V and 5 bases from J, with 10 bases between. Germline assignment: CDR1 SGHAT and CDR2 FQDESV (reference sequence). This CDR3 is built from 13 residues. CDR3 sequence: CASSFNPAETQYF. In DNA form, the CDR3 reads TGTGCCAGCAGCTTTAACCCCGCGGAGACCCAGTACTTC.

The chain employs TRBV7-8 and TRBJ2-7, with TRBD1 matching over 7 bases. Germline V gene data show CDR1 as SGHVS and CDR2 as FQNEAQ. There are 13 residues in the CDR3. V lost 4 bases to trimming and J lost 1 base; unmatched junction nucleotides: 1. The CDR3 coding sequence is TGTGCCAGCAGCTGGGGACAGTCCTACGAGCAGTACTTC. This gives the protein CASSWGQSYEQYF.

The V gene is TRBV6-1, the J gene TRBJ1-3, with 8 bases aligning to TRBD1. This CDR3 comprises 16 residues. The trim removed 2 bases at V and 3 bases at J, leaving 6 bases unmatched. In germline, CDR1 is MNHNS, CDR2 SASEGT. As DNA, the CDR3 is TGTGCCAGCAGTGAATTTGACAGGGGATTTGGAAACACCATATATTTT. It specifies CASSEFDRGFGNTIYF.